This TCR beta chain was captured by sequencing in a study of neurological immune-mediated disorders. Broader study findings: HTLV-1-associated myelopathy displayed the greatest TCR clonal expansion, and multiple sclerosis exhibited the smallest, lower than that of healthy controls. The absence of any CDR3 amino acid sequence shared by expanded clones across subjects suggests that repertoires were private in all groups.

V gave up 0 bases and J gave up 5 bases; unmatched junction bases: 4. Germline lookup yields CDR1 SGHRS and CDR2 YFSETQ. The CDR3 consists of 14 residues. This clonotype was detected ten times or more. No antigen is known for it. The cDNA was synthesized by 5'RACE incorporating 10-nucleotide random UMIs. Over 170 million TCR-beta sequences from 15-18 subjects came out of each sequencing run. TCRdb reanalysed the 5' RACE reads using MiXCR and keeps one entry per CDR3 protein. The sample includes about 30,000 distinct CDR3 sequences, around 12% of them seen just once. The source of this sequence is a man aged 55-75 years in good health. The chain combines TRBV5-1 with TRBJ2-5; 7 nucleotides match TRBD1. Specimen: PBMCs. CDR3 sequence (DNA): TGCGCCAGCAGCTTGGGGGACAGAGGCGAGACCCAGTACTTC. This translates into CASSLGDRGETQYF.